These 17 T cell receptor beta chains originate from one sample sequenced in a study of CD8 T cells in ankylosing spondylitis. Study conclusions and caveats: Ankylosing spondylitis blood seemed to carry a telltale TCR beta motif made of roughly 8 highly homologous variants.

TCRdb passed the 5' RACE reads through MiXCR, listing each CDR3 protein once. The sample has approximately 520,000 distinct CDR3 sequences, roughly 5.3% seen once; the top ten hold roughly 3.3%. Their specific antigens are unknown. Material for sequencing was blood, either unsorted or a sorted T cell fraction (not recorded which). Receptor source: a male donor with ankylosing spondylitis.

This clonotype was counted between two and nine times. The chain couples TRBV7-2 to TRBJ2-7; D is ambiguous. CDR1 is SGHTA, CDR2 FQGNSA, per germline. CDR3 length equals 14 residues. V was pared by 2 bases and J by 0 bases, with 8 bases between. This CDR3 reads CASSLRVSSYEQYF. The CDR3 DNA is TGTGCCAGCAGCTTAAGGGTGAGCTCCTACGAGCAGTACTTC.

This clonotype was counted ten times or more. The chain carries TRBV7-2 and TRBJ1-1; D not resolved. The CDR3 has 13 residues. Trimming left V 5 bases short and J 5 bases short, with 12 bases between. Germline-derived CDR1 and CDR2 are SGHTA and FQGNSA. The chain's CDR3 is CASSPHHNTEAFF. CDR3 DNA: TGTGCCAGCAGCCCCCACCACAATACTGAAGCTTTCTTT.

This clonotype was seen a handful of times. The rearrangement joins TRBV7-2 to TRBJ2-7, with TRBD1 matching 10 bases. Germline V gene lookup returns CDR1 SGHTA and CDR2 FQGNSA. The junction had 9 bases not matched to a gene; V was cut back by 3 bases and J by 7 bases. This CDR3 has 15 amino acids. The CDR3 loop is CASSFWRDRGREQYF. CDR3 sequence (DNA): TGTGCCAGCAGCTTTTGGCGGGACAGGGGAAGGGAGCAGTACTTC.

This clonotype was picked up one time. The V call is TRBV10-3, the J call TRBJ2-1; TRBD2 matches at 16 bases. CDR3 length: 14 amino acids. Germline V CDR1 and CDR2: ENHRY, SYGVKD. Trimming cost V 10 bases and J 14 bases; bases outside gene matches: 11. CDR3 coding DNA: TGTGCCACCGCCGGGACTAGCGGGAGGGGTACAAAGTTCTTC. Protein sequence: CATAGTSGRGTKFF.

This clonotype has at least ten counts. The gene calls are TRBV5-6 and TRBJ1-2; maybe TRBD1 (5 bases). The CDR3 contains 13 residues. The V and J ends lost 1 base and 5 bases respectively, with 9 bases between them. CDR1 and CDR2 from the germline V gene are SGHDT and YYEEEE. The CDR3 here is CASSLTREYGYTF. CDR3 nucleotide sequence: TGTGCCAGCAGCTTGACCAGGGAGTATGGCTACACCTTC.

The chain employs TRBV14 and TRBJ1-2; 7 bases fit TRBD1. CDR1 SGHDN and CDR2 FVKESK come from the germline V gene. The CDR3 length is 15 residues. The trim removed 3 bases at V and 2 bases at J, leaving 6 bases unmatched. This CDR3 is CASSQRQGVNYGYTF. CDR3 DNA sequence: TGTGCCAGCAGCCAGAGACAGGGTGTAAACTATGGCTACACCTTC. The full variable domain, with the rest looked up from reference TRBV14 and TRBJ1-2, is EAGVTQFPSHSVIEKGQTVTLRCDPISGHDNLYWYRRVMGKEIKFLLHFVKESKQDESGMPNNRFLAERTGGTYSTLKVQPAELEDSGVYFCASSQRQGVNYGYTFGSGTRLTVV.

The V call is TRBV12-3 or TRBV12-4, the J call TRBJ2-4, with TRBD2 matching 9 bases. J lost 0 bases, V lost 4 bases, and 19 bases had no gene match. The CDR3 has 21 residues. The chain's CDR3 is CASSSHPRFAGGLLAKNIQYF. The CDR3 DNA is TGTGCCAGCAGTTCCCACCCCAGATTTGCGGGAGGGCTACTAGCCAAAAACATTCAGTACTTC.

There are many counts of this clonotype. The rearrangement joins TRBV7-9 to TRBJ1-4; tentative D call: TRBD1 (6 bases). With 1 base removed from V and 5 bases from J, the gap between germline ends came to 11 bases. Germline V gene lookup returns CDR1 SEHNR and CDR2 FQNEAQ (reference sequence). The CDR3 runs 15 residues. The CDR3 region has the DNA TGTGCCAGCAGCTTAGGTGTTGGACAGAATGAAAAACTGTTTTTT. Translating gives CASSLGVGQNEKLFF. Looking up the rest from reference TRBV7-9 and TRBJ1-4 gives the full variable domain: DTGVSQNPRHKITKRGQNVTFRCDPISEHNRLYWYRQTLGQGPEFLTYFQNEAQLEKSRLLSDRFSAERPKGSFSTLEIQRTEQGDSAMYLCASSLGVGQNEKLFFGSGTQLSVL.

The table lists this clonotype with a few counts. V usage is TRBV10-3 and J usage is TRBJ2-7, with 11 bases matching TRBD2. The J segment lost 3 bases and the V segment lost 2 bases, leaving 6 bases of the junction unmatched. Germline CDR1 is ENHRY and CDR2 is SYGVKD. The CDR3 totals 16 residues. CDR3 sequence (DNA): TGTGCCATCAGTGAGCCGACTAGCGGGATCTACTACGAGCAGTACTTC. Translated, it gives CAISEPTSGIYYEQYF.

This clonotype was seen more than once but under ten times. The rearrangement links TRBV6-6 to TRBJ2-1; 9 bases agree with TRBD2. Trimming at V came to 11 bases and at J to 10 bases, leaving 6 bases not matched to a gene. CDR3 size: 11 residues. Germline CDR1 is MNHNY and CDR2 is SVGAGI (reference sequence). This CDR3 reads CAAGGGREQFF. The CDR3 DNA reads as TGTGCCGCGGGGGGGGGTCGAGAGCAGTTCTTC.

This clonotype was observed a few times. This chain's CDR3 is CASSRTGRDYGYTF. The CDR3 nucleotides are TGTGCCAGCAGTCGGACAGGGAGGGACTATGGCTACACCTTC. The chain links TRBV6-2 or TRBV6-3 to TRBJ1-2; TRBD1 matches at 8 bases. The CDR3 sequence is 14 residues long. V shed 5 bases and J 3 bases; nucleotides not matched to a gene: 5. CDR1 and CDR2 (germline): MNHEY, SVGEGT.

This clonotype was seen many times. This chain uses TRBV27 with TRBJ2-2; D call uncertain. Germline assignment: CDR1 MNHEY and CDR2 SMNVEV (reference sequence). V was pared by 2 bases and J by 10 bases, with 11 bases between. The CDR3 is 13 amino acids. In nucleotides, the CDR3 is TGTGCCAGCAGTTTAGCCGGCTTCTCGGAGCTGTTTTTT. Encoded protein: CASSLAGFSELFF.

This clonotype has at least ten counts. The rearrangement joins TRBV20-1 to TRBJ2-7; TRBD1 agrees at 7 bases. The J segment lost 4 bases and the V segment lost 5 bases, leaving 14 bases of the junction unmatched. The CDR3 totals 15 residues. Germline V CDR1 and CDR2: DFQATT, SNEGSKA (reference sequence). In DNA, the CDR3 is TGCAGTGCTTCCGAGGGGACAGAGAAAATATACGAGCAGTACTTC. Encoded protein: CSASEGTEKIYEQYF.

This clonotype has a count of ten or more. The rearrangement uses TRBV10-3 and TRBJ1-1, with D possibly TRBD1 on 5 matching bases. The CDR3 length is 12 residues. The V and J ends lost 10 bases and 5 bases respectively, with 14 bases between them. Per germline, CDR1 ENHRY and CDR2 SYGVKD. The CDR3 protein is CASRRGTTEAFF. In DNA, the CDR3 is TGTGCCAGCAGAAGGGGAACGACTGAAGCTTTCTTT.

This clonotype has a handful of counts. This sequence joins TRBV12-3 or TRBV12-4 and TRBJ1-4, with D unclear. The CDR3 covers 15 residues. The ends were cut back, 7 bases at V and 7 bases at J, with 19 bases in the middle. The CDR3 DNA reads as TGTGCCAGCACCCTAGGAGGCACCCTCGGTGAAAAACTGTTTTTT. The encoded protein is CASTLGGTLGEKLFF.

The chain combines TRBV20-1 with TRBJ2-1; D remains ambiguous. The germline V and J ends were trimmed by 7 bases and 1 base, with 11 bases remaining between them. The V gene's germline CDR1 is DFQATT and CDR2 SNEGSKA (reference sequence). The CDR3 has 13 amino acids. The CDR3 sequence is CSEERTSYNEQFF. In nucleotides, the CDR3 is TGCAGTGAGGAAAGAACATCCTACAATGAGCAGTTCTTC.

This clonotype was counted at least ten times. The CDR3 loop reads CSASRRPAGELFF. CDR3 in DNA: TGCAGTGCTTCCCGCCGCCCCGCTGGGGAGCTGTTTTTT. This chain uses TRBV20-1 with TRBJ2-2; D gene ambiguous. The V and J ends lost 5 bases and 8 bases respectively, with 15 bases between them. There are 13 residues in the CDR3. The V gene's germline CDR1 is DFQATT and CDR2 SNEGSKA (reference sequence).